These T cell receptor beta chains were read from a single sample in a study of T cells in Graves' hyperthyroidism and ophthalmopathy. TCRdb independently ran MiXCR on the multiplex PCR reads; one entry per CDR3 protein. The sample lists about 420,000 distinct CDR3 sequences, approximately 14% occurring once. The sample consisted of blood. The receptors stem from a woman under 30 with Graves' hyperthyroidism. CDR3s include the opening cysteine and the closing phenylalanine or tryptophan. A D gene is named only where the DNA matches it firmly. The size of a clone is reported for some rows only, either as once, few or many, or as a class for expanded clones.

NA	TRBV19	TRBJ1-6	NA	TGTGCCAGTAGTATAGATCTCCGTATATCACCCCTCCACTTT	CASSIDLRISPLHF
NA	TRBV7-3	TRBJ1-2	NA	TGTGCCAGCAGCTTAAGTCATTCTTTGGGCTACACCTTC	CASSLSHSLGYTF
TRBD2	TRBV5-4	TRBJ2-1	few	TGTGCCAGCCGCCGGTGGGGGGGGAGCGTCAATGAGCAGTTCTTC	CASRRWGGSVNEQFF
NA	TRBV10-3	TRBJ1-3	many	TGTGCCATCAGCCCGACCTTTTCCTCTGGAAACACCATATATTTT	CAISPTFSSGNTIYF
NA	TRBV2	TRBJ1-5	many	TGTGCCAGCAGTGAGACCCAGGGGACTTATAGCAATCAGCCCCAGCATTTT	CASSETQGTYSNQPQHF
NA	TRBV9	TRBJ1-6	NA	TGTGCCAGCAGCAGCGAGTGGGGGGAAGATTCACCCCTCCACTTT	CASSSEWGEDSPLHF
TRBD1	TRBV7-2	TRBJ2-2	many	TGTGCCAGCAGCGCCCACGGGACAGGGAACACCGGGGAGCTATTTTTT	CASSAHGTGNTGELFF
TRBD2	TRBV5-1	TRBJ2-1	many	TGCGCCAGCAGCTTGGAAAGCGGGAACGTCGATGAGCAGTTCTTC	CASSLESGNVDEQFF
TRBD1	TRBV4-2	TRBJ2-2	few	TGTGCCAGCAGCCAAGTCGGAGGACAGGCCCCACTTGGGGTCGGGGAGCTGTTTTTT	CASSQVGGQAPLGVGELFF
NA	TRBV7-3	TRBJ1-1	many	TGTGCCAGCAGCCTCCTGAATGGGAGAGAAGCTTTCTTT	CASSLLNGREAFF
NA	TRBV30	TRBJ2-7	many	TGTGCCTGGAGTAGGGCCCAACGGAGCGAGCAGTACTTC	CAWSRAQRSEQYF
TRBD1	TRBV6-5	TRBJ1-5	NA	TGTGCCAGCAGTTCTGAGGGACAGGGTCTCTATAGCAATCAGCCCCAGCATTTT	CASSSEGQGLYSNQPQHF
NA	TRBV4-1	TRBJ1-1	NA	TGCGCCAGCAGCCAAGAGCGCCGGGTTGTGAATTCGGCTGAAGCTTTCTTT	CASSQERRVVNSAEAFF
TRBD2	TRBV28	TRBJ2-5	many	TGTGCCAGCAGCCCAGCGGGGGTCGACCAAGAGACCCAGTACTTC	CASSPAGVDQETQYF
NA	TRBV9	TRBJ1-2	few	TGTGCCAGCAGCGACGACAGGCCTTATGGCTACACCTTC	CASSDDRPYGYTF
NA	TRBV7-9	TRBJ2-7	many	TGTGCCAGCAGCTCAGGGGTCTACGAGCAGTACTTC	CASSSGVYEQYF
NA	TRBV19	TRBJ1-5	NA	TGTGCCAGCCTTAGGGGGATCGGGGGCAATCAGCCCCAGCATTTT	CASLRGIGGNQPQHF
TRBD2	TRBV27	TRBJ2-1	many	TGTGCCAGCAGTTTACGACTAGCGGGAGACAATGAGCAGTTCTTC	CASSLRLAGDNEQFF
NA	TRBV6-5	TRBJ2-5	many	TGTGCCAGCAGTTACTCGGGAGAGACCCAGTACTTC	CASSYSGETQYF
TRBD2	TRBV5-1	TRBJ2-2	many	TGCGCCAGCAGCCTGTTAGAATCGACTAGCCTCTTTGACACCGGGGAGCTGTTTTTT	CASSLLESTSLFDTGELFF
NA	TRBV20-1	TRBJ2-7	NA	TGCAGTGCTAGAGACACCCTGGCGGGGACCGAGCAGTACTTC	CSARDTLAGTEQYF
TRBD1	TRBV12-3/TRBV12-4	TRBJ2-7	many	TGTGCCAGCACCTCCGACAGGGAGTACGAGCAGTACTTC	CASTSDREYEQYF
NA	TRBV20-1	TRBJ1-5	many	TGCAGTGCGGAGTCCGGGGGACAGCCCCAGCATTTT	CSAESGGQPQHF
TRBD1	TRBV11-2	TRBJ1-1	many	TGTGCCAGCAGCTCGTGGGAAGACAGGGGAGCTTTCTTT	CASSSWEDRGAFF
NA	TRBV9	TRBJ2-1	NA	TGTGCCAGCAGCGCCAGTGGAGGGGTCAATGAGCAGTTCTTC	CASSASGGVNEQFF
NA	TRBV10-2	TRBJ2-7	many	TGCGCCAGCAGTGCCCTGGGTGGGAACTACGAGCAGTACTTC	CASSALGGNYEQYF
TRBD1	TRBV30	TRBJ1-2	NA	TGTGCCTGGACAAACCAGGGGGCGAGAGGCTACACCTTC	CAWTNQGARGYTF
TRBD2	TRBV20-1	TRBJ2-5	many	TGCAGTGCTCCGGGTAGCCCACTAGCGGGAGGAGGAAGAGAGCAAGAGACCCAGTACTTC	CSAPGSPLAGGGREQETQYF
NA	TRBV10-1	TRBJ1-1	few	TGCGCCAGCAGTGCGGGGGCGAACACTGAAGCTTTCTTT	CASSAGANTEAFF
NA	TRBV3-1	TRBJ1-6	many	TGTGCCAGCAGCCCCCGGGGTGATGGACGGAGGGTTAATTCACCCCTCCACTTT	CASSPRGDGRRVNSPLHF
TRBD2	TRBV30	TRBJ2-1	many	TGTGCCTGGAGACGGGGGGGTTCCTACAATGAGCAGTTCTTC	CAWRRGGSYNEQFF
TRBD2	TRBV9	TRBJ2-1	NA	TGTGCCAGCAGCTTAGGACTAGCGGGGGGCGGATACAATGAGCAGTTCTTC	CASSLGLAGGGYNEQFF
NA	TRBV19	TRBJ2-2	NA	TGTGCCAGTAGAGCGACAGGGAACACCGGGGAGCTGTTTTTT	CASRATGNTGELFF
NA	TRBV10-3	TRBJ2-1	few	TGTGCCATCAGTGTAGGCGATGAGCAGTTCTTC	CAISVGDEQFF
NA	TRBV18	TRBJ2-3	few	TGTGCCAGCTCACCACCGGGACTGATTGCTAGCACAGATACGCAGTATTTT	CASSPPGLIASTDTQYF
NA	TRBV3-1	TRBJ2-7	few	TGTACCAGCAGCCCGGGGTCCTACGAGCAGTACTTC	CTSSPGSYEQYF
TRBD2	TRBV7-9	TRBJ2-7	many	TGTGCCAGCAGTTCCAGACTAGCGGGAATCTACGAGCAGTACTTC	CASSSRLAGIYEQYF
TRBD1	TRBV4-2	TRBJ1-1	NA	TGTGCCAGCAGCCAGACAGGGATCCCTGAAGCTTTCTTT	CASSQTGIPEAFF
TRBD1	TRBV6-1	TRBJ2-2	NA	TGTGCCAGCAGCTCAGGGACAGGGGGCCTGCGGGAGTGGGAGCTGTTTTTT	CASSSGTGGLREWELFF
TRBD1	TRBV7-6	TRBJ2-3	few	TGTGCCAGCAGCTTTAGGGACAGGGAGGCAGATACGCAGTATTTT	CASSFRDREADTQYF
NA	TRBV13	TRBJ2-1	many	TGTGCCAGCAGCCCCCCTAGACGGGAGACAACCAATGAGCAGTTCTTC	CASSPPRRETTNEQFF
TRBD1	TRBV3-1	TRBJ1-5	NA	TGTGCCAGTATGTCCGGGACAGGGGGCCTTGATCAGCCCCAGCATTTT	CASMSGTGGLDQPQHF
NA	TRBV4-2	TRBJ2-5	NA	TGTGCCAGCAGCCAAGTGGCAGGGGCGGAGACCCAGTACTTC	CASSQVAGAETQYF
NA	TRBV7-9	TRBJ2-1	NA	TGTGCCAGCAGCTTAGTTAGTGCGATGAGCTCCTACAATGAGCAGTTCTTC	CASSLVSAMSSYNEQFF
NA	TRBV6-5	TRBJ2-1	many	TGTGCCAGCAGTTACTCTCCTGGTAGCTACAATGAGCAGTTCTTC	CASSYSPGSYNEQFF